This passage covers 27 T cell receptor beta chains from one sample sequenced in a study of shared clonotypes between healthy human individuals. Cells designated naive CD8 were CD45RO-negative and were positively selected for CCR7, with terminally differentiated effector memory CD45RA+ cells excluded. TCRdb's table, derived via immunoSEQ multiplex PCR, lists solely in-frame clones and lacks some. The repertoire includes over 750,000 clones, 96% of them detected once, and under 0.3% sits in the top ten. The sample was naive CD8+ T cells sorted from blood. Receptors were obtained from a man aged 30-40 years in good health.

The V and J genes are TRBV6-1 and TRBJ1-2, with D maybe TRBD1 (5 bases). V was trimmed by 5 bases and J by 6 bases, leaving 13 bases between them. The CDR3 extends over 13 amino acids. Looked up from germline, CDR1 is MNHNS and CDR2 is SASEGT. The CDR3 region has the DNA TGTGCCAGCAGTAAGACAGTGGAGAATGGCTACACCTTC. Protein product: CASSKTVENGYTF.

The V and J genes are TRBV6-5 and TRBJ2-1; tentatively, D is TRBD1 or TRBD2 (5 bases each). Trimming took off 7 bases at V and 7 bases at J, with 17 bases between the two ends. The V gene's germline CDR1 is MNHEY and CDR2 SVGAGI. This CDR3 region has 14 residues. CDR3 in DNA: TGTGCCAGCACCTCGCGGCAGGGAGTAAATGAGCAGTTCTTC. It translates to CASTSRQGVNEQFF.

This chain's CDR3 is CASSLKGDSHYEQYF. The CDR3 DNA reads TGTGCCAGCAGCTTGAAAGGAGACAGCCACTACGAGCAGTACTTC. The chain links TRBV5-4 to TRBJ2-7, with D possibly TRBD1 on 5 matching bases. The CDR3 runs to 15 residues. The V gene's germline CDR1 is SGHNT and CDR2 YYREEE (reference sequence). V lost 1 base to trimming and J lost 3 bases, with 14 bases between them.

The V gene is TRBV7-9, the J gene TRBJ2-7, with TRBD2 matching 7 bases. This CDR3 has 15 amino acids. The junction had 9 bases not matched to a gene; V was cut back by 5 bases and J by 2 bases. CDR1 and CDR2 from the germline V gene are SEHNR and FQNEAQ (reference sequence). Here the CDR3 reads CASSPGGRAAYEQYF. CDR3 DNA sequence: TGTGCCAGCAGCCCCGGGGGGAGGGCAGCCTACGAGCAGTACTTC.

This clone was seen once. The CDR3 is CASTLDLYEQYF. The CDR3 bases are TGTGCCAGCACCTTGGACCTGTACGAGCAGTACTTC. The chain carries TRBV6-1 and TRBJ2-7; D call uncertain. V gave up 7 bases and J gave up 4 bases, with 11 bases separating them. Germline values: CDR1 MNHNS, CDR2 SASEGT. The CDR3 contains 12 residues.

The rearrangement links TRBV7-6 to TRBJ1-1; D is unclear. The CDR3 extends over 15 amino acids. Per germline, CDR1 SGHVS and CDR2 FNYEAQ. V was shortened by 6 bases and J by 5 bases, with 19 bases between the two germline ends. In nucleotides, the CDR3 is TGTGCCAGCAGTCACGACCCAGGCCCGGGGACTGAAGCTTTCTTT. It yields the protein CASSHDPGPGTEAFF.

The chain carries TRBV7-2 and TRBJ2-1; D possibly uses TRBD1 or TRBD2 (6 bases each). CDR1 and CDR2 (germline): SGHTA, FQGNSA. Trimming shortened V by 0 bases and J by 8 bases, and 11 bases separated the two germline ends. This CDR3 has 14 residues. Here the CDR3 reads CASSLALRGDEQFF. Written as DNA, the CDR3 is TGTGCCAGCAGCTTAGCGCTAAGGGGGGATGAGCAGTTCTTC.

The rearrangement uses TRBV7-9 and TRBJ2-7; D remains ambiguous. This CDR3 contains 16 residues. Germline lookup yields CDR1 SEHNR and CDR2 FQNEAQ (reference sequence). V lost 1 base and J 3 bases, leaving 16 bases between the germline ends. For the CDR3, the DNA is TGTGCCAGCAGCTTAGAAGCCCGCCCCAAACGCTACGAGCAGTACTTC. Its translation is CASSLEARPKRYEQYF.

J is TRBJ2-1 and V is TRBV7-2; 9 nucleotides line up with TRBD2. The CDR3 has 16 residues. Germline V gives CDR1 SGHTA, CDR2 FQGNSA. V dropped 5 bases and J dropped 2; count of bases not matched to a gene: 7. The CDR3 region is CASSAILAGPYNEQFF. CDR3 in DNA: TGTGCCAGCAGCGCAATCCTAGCGGGGCCCTACAATGAGCAGTTCTTC.

The rearrangement joins TRBV9 to TRBJ2-2, with TRBD1 as a possible D gene (6 bases). Trimming took 4 bases from V and 6 from J, leaving 13 bases between them. Germline loops: CDR1 SGDLS, CDR2 YYNGEE. CDR3 size: 14 residues. For the CDR3, the DNA is TGTGCCAGCAGCACTGAGACAGGCCCCGGGGAGCTGTTTTTT. This codes for CASSTETGPGELFF.

This clone was counted between two and nine times. The same CDR3 can be traced to other DNA sequences in this sample. The V and J genes are TRBV6-1 and TRBJ2-1, with D perhaps given as TRBD1 or TRBD2 (5 bases each). Per germline, CDR1 MNHNS and CDR2 SASEGT. CDR3 size: 14 residues. V was cut by 1 base and J by 4 bases, with 8 bases left in between. The CDR3 region has the DNA TGTGCCAGCAGTGAAGGGGACCGGTACAATGAGCAGTTCTTC. Protein sequence: CASSEGDRYNEQFF.

The sample holds one count of this clone. This chain uses TRBV28 with TRBJ1-2, with D perhaps matching TRBD1 (6 bases). The CDR3 extends over 11 amino acids. Germline V gene lookup returns CDR1 MDHEN and CDR2 SYDVKM. Between the trimmed V and J ends, which lost 6 bases and 8 bases, there was a span of 10 bases. The CDR3 nucleotides are TGTGCCAGCAGGAGGGGGAAAGGCTACACCTTC. Amino acids: CASRRGKGYTF.

This clone was recorded once. The V gene is TRBV7-2, the J gene TRBJ2-7, with unresolved D. Trimming took off 5 bases at V and 0 bases at J, with 17 bases between the two ends. Germline V gene lookup returns CDR1 SGHTA and CDR2 FQGNSA. The CDR3 totals 16 residues. The CDR3 protein is CASSLKPPSASYEQYF. In nucleotides, the CDR3 is TGTGCCAGCAGCCTTAAACCCCCCAGCGCCTCCTACGAGCAGTACTTC.

This clone has a handful of counts. Distinct nucleotide sequences in the sample also encode this CDR3. The V gene is TRBV6-5, the J gene TRBJ1-3; D is unresolved. Germline V gene lookup returns CDR1 MNHEY and CDR2 SVGAGI. With 2 bases removed from V and 0 bases from J, the gap between germline ends came to 2 bases. There are 13 residues in the CDR3. The CDR3 spells CASSYGSGNTIYF. Written as DNA, the CDR3 is TGTGCCAGCAGTTACGGCTCTGGAAACACCATATATTTT.

The CDR3 spells CASRTWGGSEAFF. In DNA form, the CDR3 reads TGTGCCAGCAGGACGTGGGGGGGATCTGAAGCTTTCTTT. This chain links TRBV2 with TRBJ1-1; weak D call: TRBD1 (5 bases). Germline loops: CDR1 SNHLY, CDR2 FYNNEI. The ends were cut back, 6 bases at V and 6 bases at J, with 14 bases in the middle. The CDR3 contains 13 residues.

The chain joins TRBV7-9 to TRBJ2-6; weak D call: TRBD2 (5 bases). V lost 4 bases to trimming and J lost 10 bases, with 11 bases between them. Per germline, CDR1 SEHNR and CDR2 FQNEAQ (reference sequence). The CDR3 runs to 13 residues. CDR3 in amino acids: CASSSSERNVLTF. As DNA, the CDR3 is TGTGCCAGCAGCTCCTCCGAGCGGAACGTCCTGACTTTC.

This sequence joins TRBV19 and TRBJ1-3; D gene ambiguous. Trimming removed 2 bases at V and 0 bases at J, with 8 bases between. This CDR3 is 15 amino acids long. CDR1 is LNHDA and CDR2 is SQIVND in the germline V gene (reference sequence). The CDR3 DNA reads TGTGCCAGTAGTATAAGCGGCGTCTCTGGAAACACCATATATTTT. Its protein product is CASSISGVSGNTIYF.

V usage is TRBV7-2 and J usage is TRBJ2-7; 8 bases are shared with TRBD1. The CDR3 covers 14 residues. J was trimmed by 6 bases and V by 1 base; bases with no gene match: 5. The germline V gene encodes CDR1 SGHTA and CDR2 FQGNSA. The CDR3 sequence: CASSLETGVSEQYF. The CDR3 region has the DNA TGTGCCAGCAGCTTAGAGACAGGGGTTTCCGAGCAGTACTTC.

The V gene is TRBV7-9, the J gene TRBJ2-5, with 12 bases that match TRBD2. J was trimmed by 5 bases and V by 1 base; bases with no gene match: 8. CDR1 and CDR2 from the germline V gene are SEHNR and FQNEAQ (reference sequence). The CDR3 length is 17 residues. Here the CDR3 reads CASSLVPTSGSFETQYF. The CDR3 DNA sequence: TGTGCCAGCAGCTTAGTGCCGACTAGCGGGAGTTTCGAGACCCAGTACTTC.

V usage is TRBV6-5 and J usage is TRBJ2-7; tentatively, D is TRBD1 (6 bases). From germline, CDR1 is MNHEY and CDR2 SVGAGI. This CDR3 is built from 13 residues. Trimming took off 6 bases at V and 6 bases at J, with 15 bases between the two ends. The CDR3 here is CASRKSGDVEQYF. The CDR3 DNA is TGTGCCAGCAGAAAATCAGGGGACGTCGAGCAGTACTTC.

The rearrangement uses TRBV29-1 and TRBJ2-7, with D possibly matching TRBD1 (5 bases). The CDR3 has 16 amino acids. The V gene's germline CDR1 is SQVTM and CDR2 ANQGSEA. V lost 3 bases, J lost 3 bases, and 21 bases lay in between. The DNA of the CDR3 is TGCAGCGTTGAGGGCCCCACTACCCTCCAGGGCTACGAGCAGTACTTC. Translation gives CSVEGPTTLQGYEQYF.

This chain uses TRBV29-1 with TRBJ2-2, with 7 bases matching TRBD1. J lost 2 bases, V lost 6 bases, and 9 bases had no gene match. Germline V gives CDR1 SQVTM, CDR2 ANQGSEA. The CDR3 sequence is 15 residues long. The DNA for the CDR3 is TGCAGCGTCGGCTCAGGGGGTTCTAACACCGGGGAGCTGTTTTTT. Its protein is CSVGSGGSNTGELFF.

The chain links TRBV6-5 to TRBJ2-7; 9 positions match TRBD2. This CDR3 contains 15 residues. Unmatched junction bases numbered 13, after V lost 10 bases and J lost 3 bases. Germline CDR1 and CDR2: MNHEY and SVGAGI. For the CDR3, the DNA is TGTGCCACGAGGGAGCGGGAGGCCGCCTACTACGAGCAGTACTTC. This translates into CATREREAAYYEQYF.

V gene TRBV6-4 combines with J gene TRBJ2-7; 7 positions agree with TRBD2. CDR1 is MRHNA and CDR2 is SNTAGT in the germline V gene. The CDR3 runs to 16 residues. Trimming removed 2 bases from V and 6 bases from J; junction bases left unmatched: 13. In nucleotides, the CDR3 is TGTGCCAGCAGTGACGGGGGGGAGGAAGGGGTCTGCGAGCAGTACTTC. Amino acids: CASSDGGEEGVCEQYF.

The chain employs TRBV7-8 and TRBJ2-7; 11 nucleotides line up with TRBD2. Germline V gene sequence: CDR1 SGHVS, CDR2 FQNEAQ. The CDR3 loop spans 16 amino acids. The junction had 5 bases not matched to a gene; V was cut back by 2 bases and J by 2 bases. The CDR3 is CASSLLGLAVTYEQYF. CDR3 bases: TGTGCCAGCAGCTTACTGGGACTAGCGGTGACCTACGAGCAGTACTTC.

The chain employs TRBV7-9 and TRBJ2-7; tentative D call: TRBD1 (5 bases). Deletions cut 6 bases from V and 6 bases from J, with 15 bases between. This CDR3 spans 13 amino acids. The germline gives CDR1 SEHNR, CDR2 FQNEAQ (reference sequence). This chain's CDR3 is CASSSGARSEQYF. The CDR3 bases are TGTGCCAGCAGTTCTGGGGCTCGTAGCGAGCAGTACTTC.

The chain employs TRBV5-1 and TRBJ2-3; TRBD2 matches 11 bases. The CDR3 extends over 16 amino acids. The germline gives CDR1 SGHRS, CDR2 YFSETQ. V was clipped by 4 bases and J by 2 bases; unmatched bases: 6. CDR3 DNA sequence: TGCGCCAGCAGCACAGGACTAGCGGGTTACACAGATACGCAGTATTTT. Translation: CASSTGLAGYTDTQYF.